A single T cell receptor (beta chain) is shown here with its context. Its antigen is as yet unknown. Measured with immunoSEQ multiplex PCR; TCRdb has only the in-frame clones, and not every one. The table records millions of clones, approximately 95% of them present only once. This entry is derived from a study of shared clonotypes between healthy human individuals. Looking at the study overall: Three CD4 naive, three CD4 memory, two CD8 naive and one CD8 memory plate were used per donor.

The study's findings and limits: Few donors restricted represented genetic and exposure-history diversity. Non-shared clonotypes displayed generation probabilities falling below those of clonotypes present in all four donors.

The CDR3 extends over 12 amino acids. Germline-derived CDR1 and CDR2 are SEHNR and FQNEAQ (reference sequence). V lost 2 bases, J lost 12 bases, and 13 bases lay in between. The study drew all its donors from Caucasian adults living in Nashville, Tennessee. The chain employs TRBV7-9 and TRBJ1-2; D not resolved. The sequencing input was naive CD4+ T cells from PBMCs. The sample's subset: CD45RA+ positively selected. The TCR sequence derives from a man between 18 and 29 years old in good health. Some clones in this sample may be carry-over from other donors' samples. The CDR3 DNA reads TGTGCCAGCAGCTTATCAGAGGAGGGAAACACCTTC. Encoded protein: CASSLSEEGNTF.